This T cell receptor (beta chain) was captured by sequencing in a study of blood T cell repertoires in COVID-19. Study background: Specimens from acute and convalescent COVID-19 originated in the United States, Italy and Spain.

Sequencing was performed with immunoSEQ multiplex PCR; in TCRdb, only in-frame clones are kept and a portion is missing. Of tens of thousands of clones in the sample, 86% were seen once. This TCR came from a man aged 50-59 years with active COVID-19. The source material was peripheral blood.

This CDR3 is CASSLAGAGDGYTF. CDR3 coding DNA: TGCGCCAGCAGCTTGGCCGGTGCAGGGGACGGCTACACCTTC. This rearrangement joins TRBV5-1 to TRBJ1-2, with D possibly matching TRBD1 (6 bases). V lost 0 bases and J lost 8, with 14 bases in between. The CDR3 loop spans 14 amino acids. Germline CDR1 reads SGHRS; CDR2 reads YFSETQ. The whole variable domain, remainder taken from reference TRBV5-1 and TRBJ1-2, is KAGVTQTPRYLIKTRGQQVTLSCSPISGHRSVSWYQQTPGQGLQFLFEYFSETQRNKGNFPGRFSGRQFSNSRSEMNVSTLELGDSALYLCASSLAGAGDGYTFGSGTRLTVV.